The TCR beta chain under discussion was sequenced for a study of beta chain features in type 1 diabetes. Since all of the isolated RNA was reverse transcribed, expressed TCRB transcripts were what got sequenced. Clones were sequenced by immunoSEQ multiplex PCR, and TCRdb holds only the in-frame ones, with some missing. The profile shows more than 300,000 clones, less than 10% of them singletons. CDR1 and CDR2 (germline): SQVTM, ANQGSEA. The CDR3 sequence is 13 residues long. Trimming left V 4 bases short and J 4 bases short, with 13 bases between. Sequencing used central memory CD4+ T cells from blood. The chain joins TRBV29-1 to TRBJ1-2; D ambiguous. The sequence derives from a woman aged 18-29 years in good health. The CDR3 DNA reads as TGCAGCGTTGGCGGCAGAAGAACCTATGGCTACACCTTC. Translating it yields CSVGGRRTYGYTF.